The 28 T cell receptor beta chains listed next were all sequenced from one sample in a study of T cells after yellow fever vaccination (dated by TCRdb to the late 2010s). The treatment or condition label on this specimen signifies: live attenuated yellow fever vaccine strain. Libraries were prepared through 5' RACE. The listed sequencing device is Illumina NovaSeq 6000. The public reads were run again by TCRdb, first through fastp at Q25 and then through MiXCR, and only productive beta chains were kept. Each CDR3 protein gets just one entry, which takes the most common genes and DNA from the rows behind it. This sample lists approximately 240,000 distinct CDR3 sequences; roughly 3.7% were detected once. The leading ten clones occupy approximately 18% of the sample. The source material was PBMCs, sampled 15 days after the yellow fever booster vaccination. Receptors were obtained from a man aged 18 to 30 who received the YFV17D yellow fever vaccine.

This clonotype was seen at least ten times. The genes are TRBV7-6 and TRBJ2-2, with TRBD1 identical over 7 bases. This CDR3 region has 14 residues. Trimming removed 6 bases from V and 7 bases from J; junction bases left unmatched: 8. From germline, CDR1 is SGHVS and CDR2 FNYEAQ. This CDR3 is CASRSGQLGGELFF. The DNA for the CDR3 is TGTGCCAGCAGATCGGGACAGCTCGGCGGGGAGCTGTTTTTT.

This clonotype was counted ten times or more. The CDR3 DNA follows: TGCGCCAGCAGCTTGGGAGGCAGGGGTGAGACCCAGTACTTC. Its protein is CASSLGGRGETQYF. The rearrangement links TRBV5-1 to TRBJ2-5; D is perhaps TRBD1 (6 bases). V shed 0 bases and J shed 5 bases, with 11 bases lying between them. This CDR3 spans 14 amino acids. Germline V gene lookup returns CDR1 SGHRS and CDR2 YFSETQ. Variable domain in full (rest from reference TRBV5-1 and TRBJ2-5): KAGVTQTPRYLIKTRGQQVTLSCSPISGHRSVSWYQQTPGQGLQFLFEYFSETQRNKGNFPGRFSGRQFSNSRSEMNVSTLELGDSALYLCASSLGGRGETQYFGPGTRLLVL.

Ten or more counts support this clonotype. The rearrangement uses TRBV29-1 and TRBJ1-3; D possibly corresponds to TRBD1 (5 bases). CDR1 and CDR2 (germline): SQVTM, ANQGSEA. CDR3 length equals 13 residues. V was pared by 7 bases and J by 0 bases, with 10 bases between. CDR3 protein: CSAWGHSGNTIYF. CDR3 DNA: TGCAGCGCCTGGGGCCACTCTGGAAACACCATATATTTT.

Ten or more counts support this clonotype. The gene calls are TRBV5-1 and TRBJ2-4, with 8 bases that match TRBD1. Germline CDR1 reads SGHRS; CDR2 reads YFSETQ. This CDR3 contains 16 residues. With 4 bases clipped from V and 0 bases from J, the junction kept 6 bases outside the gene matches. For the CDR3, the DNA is TGCGCCAGCAGCCTTAGGACAGGGCTAGCCAAAAACATTCAGTACTTC. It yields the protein CASSLRTGLAKNIQYF. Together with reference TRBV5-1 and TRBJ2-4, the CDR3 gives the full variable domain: KAGVTQTPRYLIKTRGQQVTLSCSPISGHRSVSWYQQTPGQGLQFLFEYFSETQRNKGNFPGRFSGRQFSNSRSEMNVSTLELGDSALYLCASSLRTGLAKNIQYFGAGTRLSVL.

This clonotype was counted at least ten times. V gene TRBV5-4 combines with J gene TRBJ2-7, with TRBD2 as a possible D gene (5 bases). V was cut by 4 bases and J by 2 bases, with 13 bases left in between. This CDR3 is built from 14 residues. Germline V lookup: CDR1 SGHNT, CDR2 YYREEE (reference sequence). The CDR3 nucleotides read TGTGCCAGCAGCGGCGGGTTGTCTACCTACGAGCAGTACTTC. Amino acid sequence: CASSGGLSTYEQYF.

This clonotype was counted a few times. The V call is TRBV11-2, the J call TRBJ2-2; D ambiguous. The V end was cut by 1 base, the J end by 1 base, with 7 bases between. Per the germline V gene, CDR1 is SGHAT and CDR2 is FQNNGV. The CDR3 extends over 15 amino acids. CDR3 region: CASSLVYMNTGELFF. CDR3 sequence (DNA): TGTGCCAGCAGCTTAGTCTACATGAACACCGGGGAGCTGTTTTTT.

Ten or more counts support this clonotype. CDR3 in amino acids: CASSGRVSGANVLTF. The CDR3 DNA reads TGTGCCAGCAGCGGCAGGGTCTCTGGGGCCAACGTCCTGACTTTC. This rearrangement joins TRBV9 to TRBJ2-6; TRBD1 might be the D (5 bases). The ends were cut back, 3 bases at V and 0 bases at J, with 7 bases in the middle. CDR1 SGDLS and CDR2 YYNGEE come from the germline V gene. CDR3 length equals 15 residues. Based on the CDR3 plus reference TRBV9 and TRBJ2-6, the full variable domain is DSGVTQTPKHLITATGQRVTLRCSPRSGDLSVYWYQQSLDQGLQFLIQYYNGEERAKGNILERFSAQQFPDLHSELNLSSLELGDSALYFCASSGRVSGANVLTFGAGSRLTVL.

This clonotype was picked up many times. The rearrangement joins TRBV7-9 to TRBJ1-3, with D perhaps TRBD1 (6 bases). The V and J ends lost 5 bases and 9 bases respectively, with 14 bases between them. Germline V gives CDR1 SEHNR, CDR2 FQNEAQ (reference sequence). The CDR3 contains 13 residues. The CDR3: CASSQGRGVTIYF. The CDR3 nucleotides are TGTGCCAGCAGCCAGGGGCGAGGGGTCACCATATATTTT.

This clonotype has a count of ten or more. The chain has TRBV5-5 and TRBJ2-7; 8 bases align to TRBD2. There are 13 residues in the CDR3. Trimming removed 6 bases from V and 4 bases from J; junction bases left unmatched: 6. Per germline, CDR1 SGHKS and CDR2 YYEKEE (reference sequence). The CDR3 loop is CASTLAGPYEQYF. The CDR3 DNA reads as TGTGCCAGCACCTTAGCGGGGCCGTACGAGCAGTACTTC.

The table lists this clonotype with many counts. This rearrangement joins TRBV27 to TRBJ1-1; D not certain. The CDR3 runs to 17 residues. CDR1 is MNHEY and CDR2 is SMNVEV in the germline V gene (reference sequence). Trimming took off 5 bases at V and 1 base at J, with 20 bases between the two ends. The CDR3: CASSGLGAQAANTEAFF. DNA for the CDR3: TGTGCCAGCAGTGGCCTGGGAGCCCAAGCGGCGAACACTGAAGCTTTCTTT.

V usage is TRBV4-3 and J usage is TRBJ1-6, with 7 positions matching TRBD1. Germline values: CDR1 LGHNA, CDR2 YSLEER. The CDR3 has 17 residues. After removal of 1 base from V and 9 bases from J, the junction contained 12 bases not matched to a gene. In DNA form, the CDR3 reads TGCGCCAGCAGCCAAGCCCGGACAGGAGATATCCGTTCACCCCTCCACTTT. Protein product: CASSQARTGDIRSPLHF.

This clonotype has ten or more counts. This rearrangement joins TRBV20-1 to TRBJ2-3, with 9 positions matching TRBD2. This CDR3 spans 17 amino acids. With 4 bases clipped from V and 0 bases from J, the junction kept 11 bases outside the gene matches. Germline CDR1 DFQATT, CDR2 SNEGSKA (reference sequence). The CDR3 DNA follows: TGCAGTGCTAAGGATCCTAGCGGGGCTTCTAGCACAGATACGCAGTATTTT. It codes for CSAKDPSGASSTDTQYF.

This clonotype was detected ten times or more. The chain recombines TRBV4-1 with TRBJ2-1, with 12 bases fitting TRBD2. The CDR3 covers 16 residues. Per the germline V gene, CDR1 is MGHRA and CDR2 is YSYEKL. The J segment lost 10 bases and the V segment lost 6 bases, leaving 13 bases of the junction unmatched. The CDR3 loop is CASRPLTSGGIKEQFF. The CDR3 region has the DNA TGCGCCAGCAGGCCTCTGACTAGCGGGGGCATCAAGGAGCAGTTCTTC.

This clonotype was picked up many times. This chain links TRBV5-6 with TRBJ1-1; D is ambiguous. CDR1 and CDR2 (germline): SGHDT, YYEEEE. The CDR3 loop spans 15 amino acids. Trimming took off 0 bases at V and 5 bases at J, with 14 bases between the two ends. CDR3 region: CASSLDGGLRTEAFF. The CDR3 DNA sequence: TGTGCCAGCAGCTTGGATGGCGGATTGAGGACTGAAGCTTTCTTT. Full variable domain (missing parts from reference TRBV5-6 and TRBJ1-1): DAGVTQSPTHLIKTRGQQVTLRCSPKSGHDTVSWYQQALGQGPQFIFQYYEEEERQRGNFPDRFSGHQFPNYSSELNVNALLLGDSALYLCASSLDGGLRTEAFFGQGTRLTVV.

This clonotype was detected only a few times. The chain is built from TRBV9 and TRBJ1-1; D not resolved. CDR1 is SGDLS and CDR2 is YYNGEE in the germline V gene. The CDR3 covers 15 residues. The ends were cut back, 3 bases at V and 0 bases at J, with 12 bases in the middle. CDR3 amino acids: CASSEGRTMNTEAFF. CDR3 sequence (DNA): TGTGCCAGCAGCGAGGGAAGGACCATGAACACTGAAGCTTTCTTT.

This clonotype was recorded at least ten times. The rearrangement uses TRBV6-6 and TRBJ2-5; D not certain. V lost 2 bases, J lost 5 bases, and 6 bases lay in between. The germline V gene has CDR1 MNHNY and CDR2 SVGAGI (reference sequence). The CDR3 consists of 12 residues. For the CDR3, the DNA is TGTGCCAGCAGTTACATCCGGGAGACCCAGTACTTC. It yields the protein CASSYIRETQYF.

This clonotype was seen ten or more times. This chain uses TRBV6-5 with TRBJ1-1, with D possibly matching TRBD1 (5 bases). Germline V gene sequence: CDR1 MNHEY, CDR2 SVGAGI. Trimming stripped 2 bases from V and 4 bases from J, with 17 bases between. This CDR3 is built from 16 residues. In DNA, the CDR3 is TGTGCCAGCAGTTACCTTTCGAGGGGTTTGGGCACTGAAGCTTTCTTT. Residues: CASSYLSRGLGTEAFF.

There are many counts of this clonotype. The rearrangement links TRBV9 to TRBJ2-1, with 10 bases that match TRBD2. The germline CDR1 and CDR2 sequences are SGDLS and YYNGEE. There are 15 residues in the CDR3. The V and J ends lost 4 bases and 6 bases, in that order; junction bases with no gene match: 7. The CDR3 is CASSLRAGGLNEQFF. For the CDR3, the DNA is TGTGCCAGCAGCCTTCGAGCGGGGGGGCTCAATGAGCAGTTCTTC.

CDR3 sequence: CASIWGTEAFF. CDR3 coding DNA: TGTGCCAGTATTTGGGGCACTGAAGCTTTCTTT. The chain links TRBV19 to TRBJ1-1; the D is unclear. The CDR3 sequence is 11 residues long. The V end was cut by 7 bases, the J end by 4 bases, with 7 bases between. Germline loops: CDR1 LNHDA, CDR2 SQIVND (reference sequence).

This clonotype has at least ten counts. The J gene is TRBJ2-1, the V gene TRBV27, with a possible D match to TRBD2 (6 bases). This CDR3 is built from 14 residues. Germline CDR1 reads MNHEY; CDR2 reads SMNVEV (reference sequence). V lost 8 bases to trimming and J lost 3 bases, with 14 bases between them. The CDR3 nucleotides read TGTGCCAGCCGTAATCGGGGGTACTACAATGAGCAGTTCTTC. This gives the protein CASRNRGYYNEQFF.

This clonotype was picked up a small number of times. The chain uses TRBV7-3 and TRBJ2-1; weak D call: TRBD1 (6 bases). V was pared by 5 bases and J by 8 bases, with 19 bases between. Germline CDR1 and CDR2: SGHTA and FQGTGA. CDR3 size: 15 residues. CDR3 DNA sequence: TGTGCCAGCAGCCAAATGCCGACCGGGACACATGAGCAGTTCTTC. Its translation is CASSQMPTGTHEQFF.

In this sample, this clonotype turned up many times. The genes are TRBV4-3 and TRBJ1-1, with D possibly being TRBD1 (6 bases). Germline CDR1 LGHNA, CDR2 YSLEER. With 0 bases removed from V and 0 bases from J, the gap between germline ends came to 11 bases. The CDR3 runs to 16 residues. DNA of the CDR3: TGCGCCAGCAGCCAAGAGTGGGGGGCCGTGAACACTGAAGCTTTCTTT. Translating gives CASSQEWGAVNTEAFF.

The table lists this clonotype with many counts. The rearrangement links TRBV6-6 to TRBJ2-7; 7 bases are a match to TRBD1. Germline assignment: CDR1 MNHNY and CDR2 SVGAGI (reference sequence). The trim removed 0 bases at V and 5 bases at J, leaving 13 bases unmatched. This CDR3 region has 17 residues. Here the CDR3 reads CASSYSGPQGVYHEQYF. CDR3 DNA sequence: TGTGCCAGCAGTTACTCGGGGCCCCAGGGGGTTTACCACGAGCAGTACTTC.

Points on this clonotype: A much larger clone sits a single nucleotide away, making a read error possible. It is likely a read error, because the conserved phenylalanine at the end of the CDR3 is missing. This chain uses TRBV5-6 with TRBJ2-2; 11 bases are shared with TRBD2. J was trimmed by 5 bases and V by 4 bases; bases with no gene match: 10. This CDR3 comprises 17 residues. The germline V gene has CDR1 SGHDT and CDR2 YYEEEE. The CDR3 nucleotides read TGTGCCAGCAGCAGAGCCGGGACTAGCGGACCTACCGGGGAGCTGTTTTGT. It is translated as CASSRAGTSGPTGELFC.

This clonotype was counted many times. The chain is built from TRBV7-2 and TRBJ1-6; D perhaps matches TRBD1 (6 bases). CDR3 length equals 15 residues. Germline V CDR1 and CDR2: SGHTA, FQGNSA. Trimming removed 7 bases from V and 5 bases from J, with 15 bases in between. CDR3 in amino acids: CASTTGGTHNSPLHF. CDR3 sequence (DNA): TGTGCCAGCACGACGGGGGGCACCCATAATTCACCCCTCCACTTT.

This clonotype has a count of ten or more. In DNA, the CDR3 is TGTGCCAGCAGTTCCCCCTCACAGGGGCCCTCACCGTTGCAAGAGACCCAGTACTTC. Its translation: CASSSPSQGPSPLQETQYF. The chain joins TRBV12-3 or TRBV12-4 to TRBJ2-5; 7 nucleotides align to TRBD1. The CDR3 is made up of 19 amino acids. The V gene end was trimmed by 4 bases and the J gene end by 2 bases; junction bases not matched to a gene: 19.

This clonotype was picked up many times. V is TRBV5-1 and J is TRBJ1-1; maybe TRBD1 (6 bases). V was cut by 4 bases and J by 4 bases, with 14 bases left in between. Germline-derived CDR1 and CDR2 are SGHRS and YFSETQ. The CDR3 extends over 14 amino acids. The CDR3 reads CASSTGQLVTEAFF. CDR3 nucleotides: TGCGCCAGCAGCACCGGACAGCTGGTCACTGAAGCTTTCTTT.

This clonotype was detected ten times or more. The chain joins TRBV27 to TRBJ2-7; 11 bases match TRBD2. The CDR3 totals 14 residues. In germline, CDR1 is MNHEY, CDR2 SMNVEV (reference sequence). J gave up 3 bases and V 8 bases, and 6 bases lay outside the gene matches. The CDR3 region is CASGRLAGSYEQYV. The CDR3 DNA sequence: TGTGCCAGCGGGCGACTAGCGGGGAGCTACGAGCAGTACGTC.